Detailed here is one T cell receptor beta chain. The sample originates from a study of shared clonotypes between healthy human individuals. In the study overall: Every donor yielded three CD4 naive, three CD4 memory, two CD8 naive and one CD8 memory plate.

The CDR3 loop spans 14 amino acids. V trimming: 5 bases; J trimming: 0 bases; junction bases outside the gene matches: 3. Germline loops: CDR1 SGHTA, CDR2 FQGNSA. Over several immunoSEQ plates, each subset's genomic DNA was distributed in even portions. Clones were sequenced by immunoSEQ multiplex PCR, and TCRdb holds only the in-frame ones, with some missing. Here the sample spans about 180,000 clones, roughly 91% being singletons. This clonotype originated in a woman in her twenties or thirties in good health. The gene calls are TRBV7-2 and TRBJ1-1; 7 nucleotides line up with TRBD1. Sequencing was done on a sample of naive CD4+ T cells sorted from blood. Subset reported: CD45RA+ positively selected. In DNA, the CDR3 is TGTGCCAGCAGCGCAGGGACAGTGAACACTGAAGCTTTCTTT. This sequence encodes CASSAGTVNTEAFF.